The 21 T cell receptor beta chains in this list originate from one sample, sequenced in a study of CD8 T cells in ankylosing spondylitis. Whole-study results and caveats: The study identified a TCR beta motif of several highly homologous variants that appeared characteristic of ankylosing spondylitis blood.

These receptors have no known antigen. TCRdb reprocessed the 5' RACE reads via MiXCR and lists one record per CDR3 protein. The sample has 200,000 to 250,000 distinct CDR3 sequences; approximately 20% are singletons. What was sequenced was blood, either unsorted or a sorted T cell fraction (not recorded which). The receptor source for this set is a male donor with ankylosing spondylitis.

J is TRBJ2-7 and V is TRBV11-2; D might be TRBD2 (7 bases). Germline V gene lookup returns CDR1 SGHAT and CDR2 FQNNGV. Trimming removed 6 bases from V and 0 bases from J, with 15 bases in between. CDR3 length: 15 amino acids. This CDR3 is CASRRRGGSSYEQYF. CDR3 coding DNA: TGTGCCAGCAGGAGAAGGGGGGGGTCCTCCTACGAGCAGTACTTC.

This clonotype was counted many times. The J gene is TRBJ2-7, the V gene TRBV12-3 or TRBV12-4; TRBD1 matches 7 bases. The CDR3 is 15 residues long. V lost 5 bases and J lost 3; bases outside the gene matches: 10. The DNA of the CDR3 is TGTGCCAGCAGTCCGAGGACAGGCGACTACTACGAGCAGTACTTC. This codes for CASSPRTGDYYEQYF.

This clonotype came up a few times. The chain employs TRBV5-6 and TRBJ1-2; no firm D call. The CDR3 covers 14 residues. V lost 5 bases to trimming and J lost 0 bases, with 11 bases between them. In germline, CDR1 is SGHDT, CDR2 YYEEEE. CDR3 DNA sequence: TGTGCCAGCAGTGTGGCGGGGACTAACTATGGCTACACCTTC. Amino acid sequence: CASSVAGTNYGYTF.

A few counts support this clonotype. The rearrangement uses TRBV2 and TRBJ2-7; D may be TRBD1 (5 bases). The germline V and J ends were trimmed by 8 bases and 5 bases, with 13 bases remaining between them. The CDR3 has 12 residues. Per the germline V gene, CDR1 is SNHLY and CDR2 is FYNNEI. As DNA, the CDR3 is TGTGCCAGCCTGGGGCCAGGGCACGAGCAGTACTTC. It is translated as CASLGPGHEQYF.

The V and J genes are TRBV9 and TRBJ2-3, with 11 bases matching TRBD2. The CDR3 has 16 amino acids. Germline V lookup: CDR1 SGDLS, CDR2 YYNGEE. The J segment lost 0 bases and the V segment lost 4 bases, leaving 4 bases of the junction unmatched. CDR3 loop: CASSLRLAGSTDTQYF. CDR3 nucleotides: TGTGCCAGCAGCCTTCGACTAGCGGGGAGCACAGATACGCAGTATTTT.

About this clonotype itself: This may be a read error: a much more frequent sequence differs by one nucleotide. J is TRBJ2-2 and V is TRBV7-9; 9 bases align to TRBD1. This CDR3 is 17 amino acids long. CDR1 and CDR2 (germline): SEHNR, FQNEAQ (reference sequence). CDR3 residues: CASSSQTGTGITGELYF. CDR3 nucleotide sequence: TGTGCCAGCAGCTCCCAAACCGGGACAGGGATCACCGGGGAGCTGTATTTT.

This clonotype was found a few times. The chain links TRBV5-1 to TRBJ1-5; D perhaps matches TRBD1 (6 bases). The CDR3 length is 15 residues. Germline values: CDR1 SGHRS, CDR2 YFSETQ. Deletions cut 7 bases from V and 9 bases from J, with 23 bases between. The CDR3: CASRAWRAGVPPQHF. The CDR3 DNA sequence: TGCGCCAGCCGAGCTTGGAGGGCAGGGGTCCCGCCCCAGCATTTT.

The J gene is TRBJ2-7, the V gene TRBV3-1; possibly TRBD1 for D (6 bases). Trimming pared 6 bases from V and 0 bases from J, leaving 15 bases between. CDR3 size: 15 residues. The germline gives CDR1 LGHDT, CDR2 YNNKEL (reference sequence). The CDR3 here is CASSPDSFSSYEQYF. Here the CDR3 DNA reads TGTGCCAGCAGTCCGGACAGTTTTTCCTCCTACGAGCAGTACTTC.

This clonotype appeared many times. This chain connects TRBV20-1 to TRBJ2-3; 10 nucleotides match TRBD1. With 0 bases clipped from V and 6 bases from J, the junction kept 9 bases outside the gene matches. This CDR3 is 16 amino acids long. Germline assignment: CDR1 DFQATT and CDR2 SNEGSKA (reference sequence). The CDR3 DNA sequence: TGCAGTGCTAGAGATGAAGACAGGGGGCTACGGGATACGCAGTATTTT. It is translated as CSARDEDRGLRDTQYF.

The chain uses TRBV20-1 and TRBJ2-7; TRBD2 matches at 7 bases. V lost 6 bases, J lost 0 bases, and 5 bases stayed unmatched. The CDR3 contains 13 residues. CDR1 is DFQATT and CDR2 is SNEGSKA in the germline V gene (reference sequence). The CDR3 DNA is TGCAGTGCCCGGGGGGACCTCTCCTACGAGCAGTACTTC. It codes for CSARGDLSYEQYF.

This clonotype has more than one count but fewer than ten. The chain links TRBV7-9 to TRBJ2-2; D uncertain. The V gene lost 2 bases and the J gene lost 7 bases, with 5 bases spanning the gap. The CDR3 covers 12 residues. The V gene's germline CDR1 is SEHNR and CDR2 FQNEAQ (reference sequence). Here the CDR3 DNA reads TGTGCCAGCAGCTTACCGAGCGGGGAGCTGTTTTTT. It translates to CASSLPSGELFF.

This chain uses TRBV27 with TRBJ1-1, with unresolved D. This CDR3 comprises 14 residues. Trimming stripped 5 bases from V and 6 bases from J, with 16 bases between. Per germline, CDR1 MNHEY and CDR2 SMNVEV (reference sequence). This CDR3 is CASSPSAYLAEAFF. The DNA for the CDR3 is TGTGCCAGCAGTCCTTCAGCTTACTTGGCTGAAGCTTTCTTT.

The chain has TRBV15 and TRBJ2-3, with 8 bases that match TRBD2. This CDR3 has 16 residues. Trimming at V came to 6 bases and at J to 4 bases, leaving 12 bases not matched to a gene. In germline, CDR1 is LNHNV, CDR2 YYDKDF (reference sequence). The CDR3 protein is CATRPPDGRAADTQYF. The CDR3, as DNA: TGTGCCACCAGACCCCCGGACGGGAGGGCCGCAGATACGCAGTATTTT.

There are a few counts of this clonotype. The rearrangement links TRBV4-1 to TRBJ2-7; the D call may be TRBD1 or TRBD2 (5 bases each). The germline V gene encodes CDR1 MGHRA and CDR2 YSYEKL. Trimming left V 1 base short and J 0 bases short, with 10 bases between. The CDR3 is made up of 15 amino acids. CDR3 amino acids: CASSQGGTASYEQYF. The DNA for the CDR3 is TGCGCCAGCAGCCAAGGTGGGACGGCCTCCTACGAGCAGTACTTC.

The chain joins TRBV27 to TRBJ2-5; D possibly uses TRBD1 or TRBD2 (5 bases each). Germline V gives CDR1 MNHEY, CDR2 SMNVEV (reference sequence). CDR3 length: 14 residues. The V and J ends lost 6 bases and 3 bases respectively, with 14 bases between them. CDR3 DNA: TGTGCCAGCAGACAGATGGGACCAGAAGAGACCCAGTACTTC. This gives the protein CASRQMGPEETQYF.

This chain connects TRBV9 to TRBJ2-7, with 8 bases fitting TRBD1. Unmatched junction bases numbered 11, after V lost 2 bases and J lost 7 bases. CDR3 length equals 15 residues. CDR1 is SGDLS and CDR2 is YYNGEE in the germline V gene. The CDR3, as DNA: TGTGCCAGCAGCGTTTCATCCGGACAGGGCTGGGAGCAGTACTTC. Protein product: CASSVSSGQGWEQYF.

This clonotype was recorded a few times. The genes are TRBV4-1 and TRBJ2-1; unclear D gene. V shed 0 bases and J shed 10 bases, with 13 bases lying between them. Germline V CDR1 and CDR2: MGHRA, YSYEKL. The length of the CDR3 is 14 residues. This chain's CDR3 is CASSQDPEDREQFF. The CDR3, as DNA: TGCGCCAGCAGCCAAGATCCTGAGGATAGGGAGCAGTTCTTC.

This clonotype was picked up a small number of times. This sequence joins TRBV4-1 and TRBJ2-3; D may be TRBD2 (7 bases). This CDR3 has 15 amino acids. Trimming shortened V by 1 base and J by 6 bases, and 14 bases separated the two germline ends. The germline V gene encodes CDR1 MGHRA and CDR2 YSYEKL. CDR3 amino acids: CASSQAPGGLDTQYF. The CDR3 region has the DNA TGCGCCAGCAGCCAAGCTCCCGGGGGGCTGGATACGCAGTATTTT.

The chain combines TRBV4-3 with TRBJ2-2; no definite D call. In germline, CDR1 is LGHNA, CDR2 YSLEER. This CDR3 has 17 amino acids. V was trimmed by 0 bases and J by 0 bases, leaving 11 bases between them. CDR3 nucleotides: TGCGCCAGCAGCCAAGATTTAGCCGTCGCGAACACCGGGGAGCTGTTTTTT. Its protein is CASSQDLAVANTGELFF.

This sequence joins TRBV7-7 and TRBJ2-2, with TRBD1 identical over 9 bases. V was pared by 5 bases and J by 3 bases, with 7 bases of the junction left unmatched. The germline V gene encodes CDR1 SSHAT and CDR2 FNYEAQ (reference sequence). CDR3 length: 16 amino acids. The CDR3 reads CASSGTGQGYTGELFF. CDR3 DNA sequence: TGTGCCAGCAGCGGAACGGGACAGGGATACACCGGGGAGCTGTTTTTT. Complete variable domain (other parts from reference TRBV7-7 and TRBJ2-2): GAGVSQSPRYKVTKRGQDVTLRCDPISSHATLYWYQQALGQGPEFLTYFNYEAQPDKSGLPSDRFSAERPEGSISTLTIQRTEQRDSAMYRCASSGTGQGYTGELFFGEGSRLTVL.

This clonotype showed up just a few times. The rearrangement links TRBV9 to TRBJ2-1; 9 bases agree with TRBD2. With V trimmed by 5 bases and J by 4 bases, 7 bases remained unmatched. This CDR3 is 15 amino acids long. The germline V gene encodes CDR1 SGDLS and CDR2 YYNGEE. CDR3 region: CASSPPSGVYNEQFF. For the CDR3, the DNA is TGTGCCAGCAGTCCCCCTAGCGGGGTTTACAATGAGCAGTTCTTC.